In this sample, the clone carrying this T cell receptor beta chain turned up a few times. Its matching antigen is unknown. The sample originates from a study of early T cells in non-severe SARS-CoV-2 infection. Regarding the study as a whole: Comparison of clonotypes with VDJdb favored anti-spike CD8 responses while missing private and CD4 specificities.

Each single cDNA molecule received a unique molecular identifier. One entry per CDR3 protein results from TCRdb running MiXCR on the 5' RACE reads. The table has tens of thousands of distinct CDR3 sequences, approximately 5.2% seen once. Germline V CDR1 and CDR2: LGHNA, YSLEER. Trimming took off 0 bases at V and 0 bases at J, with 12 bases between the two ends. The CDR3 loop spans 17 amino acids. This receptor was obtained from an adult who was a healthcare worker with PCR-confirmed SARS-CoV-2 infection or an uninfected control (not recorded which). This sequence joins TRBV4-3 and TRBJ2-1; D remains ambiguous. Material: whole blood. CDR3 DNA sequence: TGCGCCAGCAGCCAAGATTTGCCTGCCAGCTCCTACAATGAGCAGTTCTTC. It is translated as CASSQDLPASSYNEQFF.